This T cell receptor (beta chain) derives from a study of blood T cells in healthy people across ages. Together with a sample-barcoded 5' primer, a J-beta primer mix was included in a second PCR lasting about 7 to 12 cycles. MiXCR was run by TCRdb on the 5' RACE reads, yielding one entry per CDR3 protein. The table has more than 800,000 distinct CDR3 sequences, more than 40% seen once. Germline values: CDR1 LGHNT, CDR2 FRNRAP. The CDR3 is 19 amino acids. With 0 bases removed from V and 0 bases from J, the gap between germline ends came to 18 bases. This sequence joins TRBV12-5 and TRBJ2-1, with D maybe TRBD1 (5 bases). The sequence derives from a woman aged 55 to 70 in good health. The sample comprised blood. CDR3 region: CASGLVLTLDSSSYNEQFF. CDR3 in DNA: TGTGCTAGTGGTTTGGTCCTTACCCTTGACAGCAGCTCCTACAATGAGCAGTTCTTC.